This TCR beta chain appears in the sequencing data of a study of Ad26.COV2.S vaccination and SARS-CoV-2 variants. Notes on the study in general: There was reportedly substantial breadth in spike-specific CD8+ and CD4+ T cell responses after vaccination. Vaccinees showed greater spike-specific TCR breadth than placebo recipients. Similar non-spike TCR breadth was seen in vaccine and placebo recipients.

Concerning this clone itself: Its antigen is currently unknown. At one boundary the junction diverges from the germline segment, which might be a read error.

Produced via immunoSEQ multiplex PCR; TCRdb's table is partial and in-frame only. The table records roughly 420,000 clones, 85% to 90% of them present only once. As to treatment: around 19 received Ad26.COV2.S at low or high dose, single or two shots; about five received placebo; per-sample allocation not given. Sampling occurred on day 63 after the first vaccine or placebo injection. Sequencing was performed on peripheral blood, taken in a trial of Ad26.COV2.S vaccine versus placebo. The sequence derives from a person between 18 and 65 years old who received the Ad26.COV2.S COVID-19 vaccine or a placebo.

The DNA for the CDR3 is TGTGCCAGCAGTTACACCCCAGGACAGGGTCCTCCTTATAGCAATCAGCCTCAGCATTTT. This translates into CASSYTPGQGPPYSNQPQHF. This chain uses TRBV6-2 or TRBV6-3 with TRBJ1-5, with 8 bases matching TRBD1. The CDR3 extends over 20 amino acids. From germline, CDR1 is MNHEY and CDR2 SVGEGT.